This passage covers 16 T cell receptor beta chains from one sample sequenced in a study of cytotoxic CD8 clonotypes in ibrutinib-treated CLL. Repertoires were generated with immunoSEQ multiplex PCR, while TCRdb's copy carries only in-frame clones and drops some. The sample lists some 19,000 clones, roughly 80% occurring once. Specimen: PBMCs, collected before ibrutinib treatment. All receptors derive from a human donor with chronic lymphocytic leukemia.

J is TRBJ1-1 and V is TRBV27; D perhaps matches TRBD1 (5 bases). CDR3 length equals 15 residues. Germline loops: CDR1 MNHEY, CDR2 SMNVEV (reference sequence). Deletions cut 2 bases from V and 1 base from J, with 11 bases between. The CDR3 DNA follows: TGTGCCAGCAGTTTAGGGTTTCAGGGGAACACTGAAGCTTTCTTT. Translating gives CASSLGFQGNTEAFF.

The rearrangement links TRBV7-3 to TRBJ1-1; 7 bases line up with TRBD1. CDR1 SGHTA and CDR2 FQGTGA come from the germline V gene. The ends lost 6 bases at V and 1 base at J; junction bases unmatched: 2. This CDR3 comprises 13 residues. In DNA, the CDR3 is TGTGCCAGCAGTGGGACAGCGAACACTGAAGCTTTCTTT. It translates to CASSGTANTEAFF.

V usage is TRBV13 and J usage is TRBJ1-6; D unresolved. CDR3 size: 16 residues. CDR1 is PRHDT and CDR2 is FYEKMQ in the germline V gene (reference sequence). Trimming took off 4 bases at V and 5 bases at J, with 15 bases between the two ends. CDR3 nucleotide sequence: TGTGCCAGCAGCTATTCCAGTGGAGGCGATAATTCACCCCTCCACTTT. It specifies CASSYSSGGDNSPLHF.

The chain recombines TRBV4-3 with TRBJ2-3, with 7 nucleotides matching TRBD1. The CDR3 runs to 16 residues. The ends lost 1 base at V and 8 bases at J; junction bases unmatched: 12. The germline gives CDR1 LGHNA, CDR2 YSLEER. The CDR3 coding sequence is TGCGCCAGCAGCCAAGGGACAGGCCCCCTTTCCGGTACGCAGTATTTT. It translates to CASSQGTGPLSGTQYF.

The rearrangement links TRBV6-1 to TRBJ1-4; weak D call: TRBD1 (5 bases). V was clipped by 8 bases and J by 3 bases, with 16 bases between them. The germline CDR1 and CDR2 sequences are MNHNS and SASEGT. The CDR3 is made up of 15 amino acids. This CDR3 is CASRGPGAANEKLFF. The CDR3, as DNA: TGTGCCAGCCGTGGCCCCGGGGCAGCTAATGAAAAACTGTTTTTT.

The genes are TRBV6-1 and TRBJ1-1; D perhaps matches TRBD1 (6 bases). This CDR3 spans 13 amino acids. The V gene lost 4 bases and the J gene lost 0 bases, with 6 bases spanning the gap. From germline, CDR1 is MNHNS and CDR2 SASEGT. CDR3 in DNA: TGTGCCAGCAGTGCAGGGGTGAACACTGAAGCTTTCTTT. Protein product: CASSAGVNTEAFF.

CDR3 amino acids: CASSFFTGGVTDTQYF. CDR3 DNA: TGTGCCAGCAGCTTTTTTACAGGGGGAGTAACAGATACGCAGTATTTT. The chain employs TRBV7-2 and TRBJ2-3; 8 positions match TRBD1. V lost 3 bases to trimming and J lost 3 bases; unmatched junction nucleotides: 8. The V gene's germline CDR1 is SGHTA and CDR2 FQGNSA. This CDR3 is built from 16 residues.

The chain uses TRBV6-5 and TRBJ1-1, with a possible D match to TRBD1 (6 bases). Germline CDR1 and CDR2: MNHEY and SVGAGI. V was pared by 0 bases and J by 8 bases, with 13 bases between. This CDR3 has 14 amino acids. CDR3 DNA: TGTGCCAGCAGTTACTCAGGGGGGATTCAGGAAGCTTTCTTT. Translating it yields CASSYSGGIQEAFF.

The chain carries TRBV7-9 and TRBJ2-1, with a weak D call TRBD1 (6 bases). The germline V gene has CDR1 SEHNR and CDR2 FQNEAQ (reference sequence). CDR3 length equals 16 residues. V dropped 5 bases and J dropped 4 bases, with 18 bases sitting between them. CDR3 protein: CASSPKGEGVYNEQFF. CDR3 DNA: TGTGCCAGCAGCCCAAAGGGGGAAGGGGTATACAATGAGCAGTTCTTC. The whole variable domain, remainder taken from reference TRBV7-9 and TRBJ2-1, is DTGVSQNPRHKITKRGQNVTFRCDPISEHNRLYWYRQTLGQGPEFLTYFQNEAQLEKSRLLSDRFSAERPKGSFSTLEIQRTEQGDSAMYLCASSPKGEGVYNEQFFGPGTRLTVL.

The chain is built from TRBV7-8 and TRBJ2-7, with TRBD2 identical over 9 bases. The trim removed 5 bases at V and 12 bases at J, leaving 5 bases unmatched. CDR3 size: 11 residues. Germline CDR1 reads SGHVS; CDR2 reads FQNEAQ. CDR3 loop: CASSPGLAWYF. The CDR3 DNA follows: TGTGCCAGCAGCCCAGGACTAGCGTGGTACTTC.

This clone has a handful of counts. CDR3 DNA: TGTGCCAGCAGTGAACTAGCGGGGACTGTATCCGGGGAGCTGTTTTTT. It is translated as CASSELAGTVSGELFF. V gene TRBV6-1 combines with J gene TRBJ2-2; 9 bases are shared with TRBD2. The germline CDR1 and CDR2 sequences are MNHNS and SASEGT. V dropped 2 bases and J dropped 6; count of bases not matched to a gene: 7. The CDR3 totals 16 residues.

The CDR3 DNA sequence: TGTGCCAGCAGCCTACTTGCCTCGGACTACGAGCAGTACTTC. This translates into CASSLLASDYEQYF. The chain combines TRBV5-6 with TRBJ2-7; unclear D gene. The V gene's germline CDR1 is SGHDT and CDR2 YYEEEE. The CDR3 length is 14 residues. Trimming took 4 bases from V and 3 from J, leaving 14 bases between them. Together with reference TRBV5-6 and TRBJ2-7, the CDR3 gives the full variable domain: DAGVTQSPTHLIKTRGQQVTLRCSPKSGHDTVSWYQQALGQGPQFIFQYYEEEERQRGNFPDRFSGHQFPNYSSELNVNALLLGDSALYLCASSLLASDYEQYFGPGTRLTVT.

The chain carries TRBV7-2 and TRBJ2-7, with D possibly matching TRBD2 (5 bases). Trimming removed 3 bases from V and 6 bases from J, with 6 bases in between. The germline gives CDR1 SGHTA, CDR2 FQGNSA. The CDR3 covers 11 residues. CDR3 protein: CASSFGGEQYF. The CDR3, as DNA: TGTGCCAGCAGCTTCGGAGGCGAGCAGTACTTC.

The rearrangement uses TRBV5-1 and TRBJ2-7, with 12 bases matching TRBD2. The germline gives CDR1 SGHRS, CDR2 YFSETQ. This CDR3 contains 14 residues. The V gene end was trimmed by 6 bases and the J gene end by 2 bases; junction bases not matched to a gene: 3. The CDR3, as DNA: TGCGCCAGCACTAGCGGGGGGGCCCCCTACGAGCAGTACTTC. Its translation is CASTSGGAPYEQYF.

This clone was seen just once. V and J are TRBV5-6 and TRBJ1-3, with TRBD1 identical over 8 bases. CDR1 SGHDT and CDR2 YYEEEE come from the germline V gene. The length of the CDR3 is 17 residues. Trimming took 4 bases from V and 1 from J; bases not matched to a gene: 10. The CDR3 spells CASSRRTGRLSGNTIYF. CDR3 DNA: TGTGCCAGCAGCCGGAGGACAGGGAGATTGTCTGGAAACACCATATATTTT.

The rearrangement joins TRBV19 to TRBJ2-7; D is perhaps TRBD1 (5 bases). Germline loops: CDR1 LNHDA, CDR2 SQIVND (reference sequence). The CDR3 covers 15 residues. Trimming pared 5 bases from V and 3 bases from J, leaving 17 bases between. CDR3 DNA sequence: TGTGCCAGTAGTCCCCAACATCATAGGGGCTACGAGCAGTACTTC. Translated, it gives CASSPQHHRGYEQYF. Based on the CDR3 plus reference TRBV19 and TRBJ2-7, the full variable domain is DGGITQSPKYLFRKEGQNVTLSCEQNLNHDAMYWYRQDPGQGLRLIYYSQIVNDFQKGDIAEGYSVSREKKESFPLTVTSAQKNPTAFYLCASSPQHHRGYEQYFGPGTRLTVT.